This T cell receptor (beta chain) was captured in a study of identical twins. This clonotype appeared a few times. CDR1 and CDR2 (germline): MNHNS, SASEGT. V gave up 4 bases and J gave up 9 bases, with 22 bases separating them. The CDR3 totals 16 residues. TCRdb reprocessed the 5' RACE reads via MiXCR and lists one record per CDR3 protein. Of about 340,000 distinct CDR3 sequences in the sample, 12% are singletons; the top ten hold around 7.2%. These same data were also listed under a study on yellow fever vaccine responses in identical twins. According to that study: A vaccine T cell response that seemed partly convergent and partly personalized was reported in twins.

This TCR derives from a woman younger than 35 in good health. Sequenced sample: CD8+ T cells sorted from blood. This rearrangement joins TRBV6-1 to TRBJ1-3; D is possibly TRBD1 (5 bases). CDR3 protein: CASSANFSGTRGTIYF. The CDR3 bases are TGTGCCAGCAGTGCCAATTTTTCCGGGACCCGGGGCACCATATATTTT.